Listed here are 30 T cell receptor beta chains from one sample, sequenced in a study of multiple sclerosis patients with progressive multifocal leukoencephalopathy. Indicated time point: roughly 12 months of natalizumab therapy. Clones were sequenced by immunoSEQ multiplex PCR, and TCRdb holds only the in-frame ones, with some missing. The data hold 24,000 or so clones, with less than 95% observed a single time. Sequencing used PBMCs, obtained from a patient treated with natalizumab. These receptors were obtained from a man aged 30 to 39 with multiple sclerosis.

This clone was picked up a small number of times. V is TRBV10-3 and J is TRBJ1-2; D may be TRBD1 (5 bases). The germline V gene encodes CDR1 ENHRY and CDR2 SYGVKD. Trimming cost V 4 bases and J 8 bases, with 20 bases left between them. This CDR3 contains 15 residues. The CDR3 reads CAISANRDPTDGYTF. The CDR3 DNA is TGTGCCATCAGTGCGAACCGGGACCCCACGGACGGCTACACCTTC.

This rearrangement joins TRBV5-4 to TRBJ1-5; no clear D. CDR1 and CDR2 (germline): SGHNT, YYREEE (reference sequence). This CDR3 is 16 amino acids long. Trimming pared 0 bases from V and 7 bases from J, leaving 17 bases between. The chain's CDR3 is CASSLASLGYFQPQHF. The CDR3 bases are TGTGCCAGCAGCTTGGCCAGTCTTGGGTACTTCCAGCCCCAGCATTTT.

The V gene is TRBV19, the J gene TRBJ1-6, with TRBD1 matching 7 bases. The CDR3 consists of 14 residues. V was pared by 2 bases and J by 8 bases, with 3 bases of the junction left unmatched. Germline V CDR1 and CDR2: LNHDA, SQIVND (reference sequence). The CDR3 nucleotides read TGTGCCAGTAGTATACAGGGGGTGGATTCACCCCTCCACTTT. This gives the protein CASSIQGVDSPLHF.

This clone was detected only a few times. The chain recombines TRBV5-1 with TRBJ1-5; the D gene is possibly TRBD1 (6 bases). Germline lookup yields CDR1 SGHRS and CDR2 YFSETQ. Trimming removed 0 bases at V and 12 bases at J, with 22 bases between. CDR3 length equals 16 residues. As DNA, the CDR3 is TGCGCCAGCAGCTTGGGATTTGGGCAGGGGTCGGGGTACCAGCATTTT. This encodes CASSLGFGQGSGYQHF.

CDR3 in amino acids: CASSLDALSYNEQFF. CDR3 bases: TGTGCCAGCAGCTTGGATGCGCTCTCCTACAATGAGCAGTTCTTC. This chain uses TRBV5-4 with TRBJ2-1; D is uncertain. The CDR3 is 15 amino acids. Trimming took 0 bases from V and 0 from J, leaving 7 bases between them. Germline CDR1 and CDR2: SGHNT and YYREEE (reference sequence).

The chain combines TRBV7-2 with TRBJ2-3; the D is unclear. The CDR3 extends over 13 amino acids. V was trimmed by 2 bases and J by 4 bases, leaving 7 bases between them. CDR1 is SGHTA and CDR2 is FQGNSA in the germline V gene. The CDR3 DNA is TGTGCCAGCAGCTTATCGCGGTCAGATACGCAGTATTTT. Translating gives CASSLSRSDTQYF.

The chain is built from TRBV7-2 and TRBJ2-3, with no clear D. Germline lookup yields CDR1 SGHTA and CDR2 FQGNSA. The germline V and J ends were trimmed by 10 bases and 2 bases, with 10 bases remaining between them. The CDR3 totals 12 residues. The CDR3 here is CATSIPTDTQYF. In DNA form, the CDR3 reads TGTGCCACCTCCATTCCCACAGATACGCAGTATTTT.

The sample holds a few counts of this clone. The chain carries TRBV5-1 and TRBJ2-1, with a tentative D call TRBD2 (6 bases). The V gene lost 5 bases and the J gene lost 2 bases, with 11 bases spanning the gap. CDR1 is SGHRS, CDR2 YFSETQ, per germline. The CDR3 is 14 residues long. The CDR3 loop is CASRVGEAYNEQFF. The CDR3 nucleotides read TGCGCCAGCAGGGTGGGGGAGGCCTACAATGAGCAGTTCTTC.

V usage is TRBV5-6 and J usage is TRBJ1-1; D unresolved. V lost 2 bases and J lost 2, with 4 bases in between. The germline V gene encodes CDR1 SGHDT and CDR2 YYEEEE. This CDR3 is built from 12 residues. CDR3 region: CASSFVNTEAFF. In nucleotides, the CDR3 is TGTGCCAGCAGCTTCGTCAACACTGAAGCTTTCTTT.

The rearrangement uses TRBV18 and TRBJ2-2; 9 bases match TRBD2. J lost 6 bases, V lost 0 bases, and 5 bases had no gene match. CDR3 length equals 16 residues. The germline gives CDR1 KGHSH, CDR2 LQKENI. In DNA form, the CDR3 reads TGTGCCAGCTCACCACCGGCGGGAGGGCCAGCCGGGGAGCTGTTTTTT. Translation: CASSPPAGGPAGELFF.

V and J are TRBV4-3 and TRBJ1-2; 9 bases are shared with TRBD1. The CDR3 runs 16 residues. V lost 2 bases, J lost 5 bases, and 9 bases stayed unmatched. Per germline, CDR1 LGHNA and CDR2 YSLEER. CDR3 nucleotides: TGCGCCAGCAGCCAAATACAGGGACAGGGTATTTATGGCTACACCTTC. Its translation: CASSQIQGQGIYGYTF.

The V call is TRBV7-2, the J call TRBJ1-2, with 8 bases aligning to TRBD1. The CDR3 length is 14 residues. Germline CDR1 SGHTA, CDR2 FQGNSA. J lost 10 bases, V lost 2 bases, and 9 bases had no gene match. The CDR3 DNA is TGTGCCAGCAGCTTAAAGGCGGGACAGGTAGACTACACCTTC. Residues: CASSLKAGQVDYTF.

V gene TRBV30 combines with J gene TRBJ2-1; 10 nucleotides line up with TRBD2. The CDR3 is 14 amino acids. V gave up 1 base and J gave up 6 bases; unmatched junction bases: 3. In germline, CDR1 is GTSNPN, CDR2 SVGIG (reference sequence). CDR3 residues: CAWSGGLAPNEQFF. The DNA for the CDR3 is TGTGCCTGGAGTGGGGGACTAGCGCCCAATGAGCAGTTCTTC.

The gene calls are TRBV21-1 and TRBJ2-5; the D call TRBD1 from the table was never checked on the DNA. TRBV21-1 is a listed pseudogene. The CDR3 sequence is 14 residues long. CDR3 amino acids: CVNLRRGDRQTQYF. CDR3 DNA: TGTGTAAACCTACGTAGGGGGGACAGACAGACCCAGTACTTC.

This clone was picked up one time. This chain uses TRBV6-1 with TRBJ1-2; D is perhaps TRBD1 (5 bases). Germline CDR1 is MNHNS and CDR2 is SASEGT. The CDR3 covers 14 residues. Trimming cost V 2 bases and J 4 bases, with 11 bases left between them. For the CDR3, the DNA is TGTGCCAGCAGTGAATCGGGGGGACTCTATGGCTACACCTTC. Translated: CASSESGGLYGYTF.

V usage is TRBV7-9 and J usage is TRBJ1-3; no reliable D call. The CDR3 length is 15 residues. V lost 1 base and J 2 bases, leaving 9 bases between the germline ends. In germline, CDR1 is SEHNR, CDR2 FQNEAQ (reference sequence). In DNA form, the CDR3 reads TGTGCCAGCAGCTTAGTATGGGGAACTGGAAACACCATATATTTT. Its protein product is CASSLVWGTGNTIYF.

J is TRBJ1-2 and V is TRBV6-6; D unclear. CDR1 is MNHNY and CDR2 is SVGAGI in the germline V gene (reference sequence). V dropped 4 bases and J dropped 2 bases, with 17 bases sitting between them. CDR3 length equals 16 residues. CDR3 region: CASSFPLRQVNYGYTF. DNA of the CDR3: TGTGCCAGCAGTTTCCCTCTCCGCCAGGTGAACTATGGCTACACCTTC.

The rearrangement uses TRBV28 and TRBJ2-7, with unresolved D. This CDR3 is built from 14 residues. Looked up from germline, CDR1 is MDHEN and CDR2 is SYDVKM. Trimming took off 5 bases at V and 0 bases at J, with 11 bases between the two ends. The CDR3, as DNA: TGTGCCAGCAGTCCCCGGCGGAGCTCCTACGAGCAGTACTTC. Amino acids: CASSPRRSSYEQYF.

J is TRBJ1-1 and V is TRBV10-3, with 7 bases fitting TRBD1. CDR3 length: 13 amino acids. V shed 6 bases and J 13 bases; nucleotides not matched to a gene: 14. CDR1 and CDR2 (germline): ENHRY, SYGVKD. CDR3 protein: CAISAQGGPVGFF. Here the CDR3 DNA reads TGTGCCATCAGCGCCCAGGGGGGACCCGTTGGTTTCTTT.

The rearrangement joins TRBV11-2 to TRBJ2-1, with TRBD2 matching over 10 bases. V lost 1 base and J lost 9; bases outside the gene matches: 9. This CDR3 spans 16 amino acids. Germline assignment: CDR1 SGHAT and CDR2 FQNNGV. CDR3 coding DNA: TGTGCCAGCAGCTTAGCTCTAGCGGGAGTCATGGTTGAGCAGTTCTTC. It codes for CASSLALAGVMVEQFF.

By sample fraction, this clone is large. Other DNA sequences in this specimen translate into the identical CDR3. V gene TRBV6-1 combines with J gene TRBJ2-7; D gene uncertain. CDR1 MNHNS and CDR2 SASEGT come from the germline V gene. Trimming pared 4 bases from V and 3 bases from J, leaving 10 bases between. The CDR3 length is 13 residues. Here the CDR3 reads CASSVGHLYEQYV. Here the CDR3 DNA reads TGTGCCAGCAGTGTAGGGCACCTCTACGAGCAGTACGTC.

The chain links TRBV15 to TRBJ1-5, with D perhaps TRBD1 (6 bases). Between the trimmed V and J ends, which lost 3 bases and 11 bases, there was a span of 23 bases. The CDR3 loop spans 16 amino acids. Per germline, CDR1 LNHNV and CDR2 YYDKDF (reference sequence). Written as DNA, the CDR3 is TGTGCCACCAGCAGGGGGCCCCTCCTATCAGGGGTGGCCCAGCATTTT. Translating it yields CATSRGPLLSGVAQHF.

This sequence joins TRBV4-1 and TRBJ1-4; unclear D gene. The germline V gene has CDR1 MGHRA and CDR2 YSYEKL. The CDR3 contains 12 residues. Between the trimmed V and J ends, which lost 4 bases and 8 bases, there was a span of 8 bases. In nucleotides, the CDR3 is TGCGCCAGCAGCCTACCAATGGAAAAACTGTTTTTT. This gives the protein CASSLPMEKLFF.

The rearrangement links TRBV4-1 to TRBJ2-1, with 11 bases identical to TRBD2. The germline gives CDR1 MGHRA, CDR2 YSYEKL. J gave up 8 bases and V 4 bases, and 4 bases lay outside the gene matches. The length of the CDR3 is 14 residues. The CDR3 nucleotides read TGCGCCAGCAGCCGTAGCGGGAGGGCCGATGAGCAGTTCTTC. Translating it yields CASSRSGRADEQFF.

The sample holds one count of this clone. The chain carries TRBV4-3 and TRBJ1-2; 9 bases are a match to TRBD1. Trimming removed 4 bases from V and 7 bases from J; junction bases left unmatched: 4. This CDR3 is 13 amino acids long. Germline-derived CDR1 and CDR2 are LGHNA and YSLEER. In DNA, the CDR3 is TGCGCCAGCAGCCCCGGGACAGGGAGTGGCTACACCTTC. This sequence encodes CASSPGTGSGYTF.

V is TRBV6-6 and J is TRBJ1-2; tentatively, D is TRBD1 (5 bases). The CDR3 length is 15 residues. From germline, CDR1 is MNHNY and CDR2 SVGAGI (reference sequence). V shed 2 bases and J shed 2 bases, with 12 bases lying between them. The CDR3 coding sequence is TGTGCCAGCAGTTACATTGGGGGTGGGAACTATGGCTACACCTTC. Protein sequence: CASSYIGGGNYGYTF.

The chain has TRBV19 and TRBJ2-3; maybe TRBD1 (6 bases). The germline V gene has CDR1 LNHDA and CDR2 SQIVND (reference sequence). Trimming removed 1 base from V and 3 bases from J, with 14 bases in between. The CDR3 has 16 residues. CDR3 nucleotides: TGTGCCAGTAGTATAGTCACAGGGTTAAGTACAGATACGCAGTATTTT. It codes for CASSIVTGLSTDTQYF.

V and J are TRBV11-2 and TRBJ2-1; 15 positions agree with TRBD2. This CDR3 region has 16 residues. Germline CDR1 SGHAT, CDR2 FQNNGV. Trimming cost V 3 bases and J 7 bases; bases outside gene matches: 4. CDR3 in amino acids: CASSFRTSGRENEQFF. CDR3 DNA sequence: TGTGCCAGCAGCTTTCGGACTAGCGGGAGGGAGAATGAGCAGTTCTTC.

The V and J genes are TRBV4-3 and TRBJ1-6; D unclear. Trimming shortened V by 2 bases and J by 11 bases, and 13 bases separated the two germline ends. This CDR3 region has 14 residues. In germline, CDR1 is LGHNA, CDR2 YSLEER. Written as DNA, the CDR3 is TGCGCCAGCAGCCAAACCCTGGATGTGGCACCCCTCCACTTT. It encodes CASSQTLDVAPLHF.

This chain uses TRBV7-8 with TRBJ2-7; D is perhaps TRBD1 (6 bases). The CDR3 covers 13 residues. Germline CDR1 SGHVS, CDR2 FQNEAQ. V lost 1 base and J lost 6, with 10 bases in between. The CDR3 sequence is CASSLDGTPEQYF. The CDR3 DNA is TGTGCCAGCAGCTTAGACGGGACACCCGAGCAGTACTTC.